This record concerns one T cell receptor beta chain sequence. Sequencing was performed with immunoSEQ multiplex PCR; in TCRdb, only in-frame clones are kept and a portion is missing. The table includes roughly 150,000 clones, around 82% detected once. CDR1 and CDR2 from the germline V gene are SGDLS and YYNGEE. V lost 7 bases to trimming and J lost 4 bases, with 20 bases between them. The CDR3 consists of 15 residues. This entry is derived from a study of blood T cell repertoires in COVID-19. As for the study in general: COVID-19 samples collected from the United States, Italy and Spain covered acute and convalescent phases.

The chain carries TRBV9 and TRBJ2-5; no clear D gene. This TCR came from a human donor in a cohort sampled during active COVID-19. The sequenced material came from peripheral blood. Here the CDR3 DNA reads TGTGCCAGCGGATCAGGCAGGCCCAACTTAGAGACCCAGTACTTC. This encodes CASGSGRPNLETQYF.